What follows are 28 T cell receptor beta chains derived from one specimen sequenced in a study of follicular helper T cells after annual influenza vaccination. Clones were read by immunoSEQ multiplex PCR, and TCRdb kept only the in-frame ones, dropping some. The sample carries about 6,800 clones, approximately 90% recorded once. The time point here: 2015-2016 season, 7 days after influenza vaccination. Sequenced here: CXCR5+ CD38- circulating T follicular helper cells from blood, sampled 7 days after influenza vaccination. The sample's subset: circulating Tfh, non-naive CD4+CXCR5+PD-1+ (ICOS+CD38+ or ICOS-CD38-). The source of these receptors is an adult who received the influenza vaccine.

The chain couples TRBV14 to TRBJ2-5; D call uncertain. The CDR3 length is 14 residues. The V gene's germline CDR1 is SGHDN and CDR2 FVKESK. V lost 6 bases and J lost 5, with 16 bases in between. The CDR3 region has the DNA TGTGCCAGCAGTCTCAAAGGCGCCTCGGAGACCCAGTACTTC. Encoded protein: CASSLKGASETQYF.

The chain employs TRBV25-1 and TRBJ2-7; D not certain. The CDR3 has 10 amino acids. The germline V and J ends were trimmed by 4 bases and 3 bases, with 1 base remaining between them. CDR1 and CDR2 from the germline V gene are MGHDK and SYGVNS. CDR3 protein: CASSGYEQYF. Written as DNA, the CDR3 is TGTGCCAGCAGTGGCTACGAGCAGTACTTC.

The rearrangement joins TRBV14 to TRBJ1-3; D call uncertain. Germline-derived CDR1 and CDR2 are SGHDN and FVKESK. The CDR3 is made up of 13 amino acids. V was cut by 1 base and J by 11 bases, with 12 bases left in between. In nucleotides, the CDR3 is TGTGCCAGCAGCCAAGGAGGGAATCGACCCATATATTTT. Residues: CASSQGGNRPIYF.

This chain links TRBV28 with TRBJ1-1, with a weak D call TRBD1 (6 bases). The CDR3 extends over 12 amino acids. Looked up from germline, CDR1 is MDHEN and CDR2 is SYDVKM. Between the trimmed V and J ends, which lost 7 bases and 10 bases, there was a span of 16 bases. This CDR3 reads CASKVPPGAAFF. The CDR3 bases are TGTGCCAGCAAGGTTCCCCCAGGGGCAGCTTTCTTT.

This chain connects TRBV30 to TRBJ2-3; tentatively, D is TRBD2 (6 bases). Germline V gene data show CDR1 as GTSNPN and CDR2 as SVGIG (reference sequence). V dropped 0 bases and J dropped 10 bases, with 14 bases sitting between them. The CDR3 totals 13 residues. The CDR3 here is CAWSVLRGGAQYF. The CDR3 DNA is TGTGCCTGGAGTGTACTCAGAGGCGGGGCGCAGTATTTT. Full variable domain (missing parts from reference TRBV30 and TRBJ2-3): SQTIHQWPATLVQPVGSPLSLECTVEGTSNPNLYWYRQAAGRGLQLLFYSVGIGQISSEVPQNLSASRPQDRQFILSSKKLLLSDSGFYLCAWSVLRGGAQYFGPGTRLTVL.

CDR3 nucleotide sequence: TGCAGTGGGACAAAAAATGGCTACACCTTC. It encodes CSGTKNGYTF. The rearrangement links TRBV20-1 to TRBJ1-2; D perhaps matches TRBD1 (5 bases). Per the germline V gene, CDR1 is DFQATT and CDR2 is SNEGSKA (reference sequence). There are 10 residues in the CDR3. The ends were cut back, 7 bases at V and 6 bases at J, with 9 bases in the middle.

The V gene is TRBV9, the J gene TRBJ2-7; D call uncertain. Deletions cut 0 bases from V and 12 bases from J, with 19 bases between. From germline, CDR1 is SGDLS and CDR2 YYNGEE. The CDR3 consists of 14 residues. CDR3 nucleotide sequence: TGTGCCAGCAGCGTAGAGCAGAGCTCCTACGAGAGGTACTTC. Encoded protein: CASSVEQSSYERYF.

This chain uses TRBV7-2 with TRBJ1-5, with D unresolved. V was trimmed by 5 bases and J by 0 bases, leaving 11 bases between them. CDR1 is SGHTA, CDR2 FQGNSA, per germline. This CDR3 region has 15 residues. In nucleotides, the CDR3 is TGTGCCAGCAGCCCCCATTCAGGTAGCAATCAGCCCCAGCATTTT. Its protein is CASSPHSGSNQPQHF.

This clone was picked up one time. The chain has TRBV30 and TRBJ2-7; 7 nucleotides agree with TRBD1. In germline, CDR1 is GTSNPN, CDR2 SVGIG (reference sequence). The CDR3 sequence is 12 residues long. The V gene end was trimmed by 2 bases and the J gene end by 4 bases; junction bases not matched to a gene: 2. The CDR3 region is CAWSRGQYEQYV. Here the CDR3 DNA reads TGTGCCTGGAGTAGGGGGCAGTACGAGCAGTACGTC.

The CDR3 sequence: CASSWTRNDNEQFF. The CDR3 DNA reads TGTGCCAGCAGCTGGACTCGGAACGACAATGAGCAGTTCTTC. J is TRBJ2-1 and V is TRBV25-1; the D gene is possibly TRBD2 (5 bases). The CDR3 runs 14 residues. CDR1 and CDR2 from the germline V gene are MGHDK and SYGVNS. V was shortened by 6 bases and J by 5 bases, with 14 bases between the two germline ends.

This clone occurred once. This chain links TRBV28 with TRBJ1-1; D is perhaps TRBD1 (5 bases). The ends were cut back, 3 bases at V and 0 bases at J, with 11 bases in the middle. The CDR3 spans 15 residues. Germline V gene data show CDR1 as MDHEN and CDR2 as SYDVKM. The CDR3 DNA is TGTGCCAGCAGTTTCGGGCAGGGCCTGAACACTGAAGCTTTCTTT. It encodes CASSFGQGLNTEAFF.

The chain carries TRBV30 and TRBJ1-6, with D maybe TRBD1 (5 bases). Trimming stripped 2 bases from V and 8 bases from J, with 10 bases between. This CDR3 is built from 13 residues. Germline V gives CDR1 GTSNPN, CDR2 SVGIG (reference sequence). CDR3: CAWSSGPHSPLHF. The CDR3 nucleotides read TGTGCCTGGAGTTCAGGGCCTCATTCACCCCTCCACTTT.

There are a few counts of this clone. CDR3 sequence: CASTLTSGAYEQYF. The CDR3 coding sequence is TGTGCCAGCACACTGACTAGCGGGGCCTACGAGCAGTACTTC. The chain carries TRBV18 and TRBJ2-7; 11 bases are a match to TRBD2. The germline V gene encodes CDR1 KGHSH and CDR2 LQKENI. CDR3 length: 14 residues. V was clipped by 8 bases and J by 2 bases; unmatched bases: 5.

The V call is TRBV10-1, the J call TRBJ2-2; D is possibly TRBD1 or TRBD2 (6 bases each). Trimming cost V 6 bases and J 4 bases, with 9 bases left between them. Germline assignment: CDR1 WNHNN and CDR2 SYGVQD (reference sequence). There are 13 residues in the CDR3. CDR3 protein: CASREGGTGELFF. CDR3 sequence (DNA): TGCGCCAGCAGGGAGGGGGGCACCGGGGAGCTGTTTTTT.

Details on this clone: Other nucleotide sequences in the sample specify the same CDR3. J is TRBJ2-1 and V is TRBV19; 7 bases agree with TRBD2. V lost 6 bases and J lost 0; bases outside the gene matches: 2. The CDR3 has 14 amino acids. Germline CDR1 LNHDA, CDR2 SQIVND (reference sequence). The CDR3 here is CASRGGSSYNEQFF. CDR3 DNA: TGTGCCAGTAGGGGAGGGTCCTCCTACAATGAGCAGTTCTTC.

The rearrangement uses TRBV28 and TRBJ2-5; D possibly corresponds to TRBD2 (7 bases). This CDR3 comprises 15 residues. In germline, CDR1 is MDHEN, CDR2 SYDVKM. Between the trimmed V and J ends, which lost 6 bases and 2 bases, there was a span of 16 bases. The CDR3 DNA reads TGTGCCAGCAGCCCAGTTCGGGGGGCTCAAGAGACCCAGTACTTC. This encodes CASSPVRGAQETQYF.

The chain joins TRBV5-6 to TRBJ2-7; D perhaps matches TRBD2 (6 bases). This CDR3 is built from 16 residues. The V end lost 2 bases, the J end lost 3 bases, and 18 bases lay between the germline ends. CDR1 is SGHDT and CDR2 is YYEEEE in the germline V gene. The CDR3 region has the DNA TGTGCCAGCAGCTTTATCGCGGGAAATAGGTACTACGAGCAGTACTTC. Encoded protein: CASSFIAGNRYYEQYF.

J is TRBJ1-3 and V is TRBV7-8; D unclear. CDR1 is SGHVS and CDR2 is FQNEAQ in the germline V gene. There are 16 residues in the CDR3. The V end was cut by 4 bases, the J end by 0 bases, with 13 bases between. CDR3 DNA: TGTGCCAGCAGCTCCCGCCCCCCGAGCTCTGGAAACACCATATATTTT. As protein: CASSSRPPSSGNTIYF.

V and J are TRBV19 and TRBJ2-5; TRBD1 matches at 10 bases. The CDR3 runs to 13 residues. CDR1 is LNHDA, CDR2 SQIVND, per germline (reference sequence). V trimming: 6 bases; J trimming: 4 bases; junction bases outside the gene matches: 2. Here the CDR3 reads CASRRTGGETQYF. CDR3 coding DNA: TGTGCCAGTAGGCGGACAGGGGGAGAGACCCAGTACTTC.

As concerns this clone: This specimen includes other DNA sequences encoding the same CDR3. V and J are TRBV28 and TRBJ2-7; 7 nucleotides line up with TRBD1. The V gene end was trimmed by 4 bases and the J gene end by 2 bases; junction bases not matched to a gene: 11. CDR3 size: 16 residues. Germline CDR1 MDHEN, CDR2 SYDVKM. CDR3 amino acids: CASSSLRQGVPYEQYF. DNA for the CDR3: TGTGCCAGCAGTTCCCTCCGACAGGGAGTCCCCTACGAGCAGTACTTC.

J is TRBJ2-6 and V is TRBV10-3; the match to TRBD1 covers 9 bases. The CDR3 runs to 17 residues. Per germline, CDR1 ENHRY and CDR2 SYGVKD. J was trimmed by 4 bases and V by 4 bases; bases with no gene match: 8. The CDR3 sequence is CAISAGTGTVGANVLTF. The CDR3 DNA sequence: TGTGCCATCAGTGCCGGGACAGGGACTGTGGGGGCCAACGTCCTGACTTTC.

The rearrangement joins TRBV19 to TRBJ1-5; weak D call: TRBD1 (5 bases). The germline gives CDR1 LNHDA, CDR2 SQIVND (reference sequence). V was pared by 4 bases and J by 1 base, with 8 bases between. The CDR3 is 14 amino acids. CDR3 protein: CASSTGKSNQPQHF. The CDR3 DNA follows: TGTGCCAGTAGTACAGGGAAGAGCAATCAGCCCCAGCATTTT.

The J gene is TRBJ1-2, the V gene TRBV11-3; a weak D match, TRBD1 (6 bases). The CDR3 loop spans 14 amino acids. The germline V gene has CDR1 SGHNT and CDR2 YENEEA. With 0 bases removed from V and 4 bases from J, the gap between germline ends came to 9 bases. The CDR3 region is CASSLDARGYGYTF. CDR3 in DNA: TGTGCCAGCAGCTTAGATGCCAGGGGCTATGGCTACACCTTC. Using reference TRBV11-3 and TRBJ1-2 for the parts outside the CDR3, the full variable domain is EAGVVQSPRYKIIEKKQPVAFWCNPISGHNTLYWYLQNLGQGPELLIRYENEEAVDDSQLPKDRFSAERLKGVDSTLKIQPAELGDSAVYLCASSLDARGYGYTFGSGTRLTVV.

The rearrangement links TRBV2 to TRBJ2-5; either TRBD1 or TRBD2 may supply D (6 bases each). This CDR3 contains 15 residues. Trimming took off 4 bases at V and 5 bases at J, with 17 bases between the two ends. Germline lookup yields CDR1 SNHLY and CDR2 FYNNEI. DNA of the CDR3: TGTGCCAGCAGTGCTAGGTCCGGGGGCACCGAGACCCAGTACTTC. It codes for CASSARSGGTETQYF.

This chain's CDR3 is CASSSSGLTYNEQFF. Written as DNA, the CDR3 is TGTGCCAGCAGCTCTTCCGGCCTTACCTACAATGAGCAGTTCTTC. The rearrangement uses TRBV11-2 and TRBJ2-1; D is unresolved. Trimming took 4 bases from V and 2 from J, leaving 12 bases between them. Per the germline V gene, CDR1 is SGHAT and CDR2 is FQNNGV. The CDR3 sequence is 15 residues long.

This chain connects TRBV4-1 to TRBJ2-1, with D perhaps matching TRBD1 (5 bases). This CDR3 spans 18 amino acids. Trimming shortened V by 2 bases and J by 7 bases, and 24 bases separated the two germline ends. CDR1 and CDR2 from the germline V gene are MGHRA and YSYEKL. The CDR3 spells CASSQTSGSQAPYNEQFF. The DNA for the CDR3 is TGCGCCAGCAGCCAAACCTCAGGGTCCCAGGCCCCTTATAATGAGCAGTTCTTC.

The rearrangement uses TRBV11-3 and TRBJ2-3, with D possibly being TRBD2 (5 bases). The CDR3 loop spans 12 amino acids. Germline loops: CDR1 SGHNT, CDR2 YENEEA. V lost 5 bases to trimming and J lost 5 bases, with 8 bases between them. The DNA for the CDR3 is TGTGCCAGCAGCCGGGGTCTAGATACGCAGTATTTT. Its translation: CASSRGLDTQYF.

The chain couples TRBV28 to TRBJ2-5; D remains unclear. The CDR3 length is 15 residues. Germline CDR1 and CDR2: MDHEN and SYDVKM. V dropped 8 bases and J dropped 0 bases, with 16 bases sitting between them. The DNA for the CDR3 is TGTGCCAGCGCCCCCGCCTCGAGGTACCAAGAGACCCAGTACTTC. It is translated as CASAPASRYQETQYF.